The source of this T cell receptor beta chain is a study of human T cells and chemical hapten exposure. Germline loops: CDR1 MDHEN, CDR2 SYDVKM. There are 12 residues in the CDR3. The V end lost 5 bases, the J end lost 7 bases, and 8 bases lay between the germline ends. The time point is: healthy volunteer bleed at 6 weeks. The template was total RNA from unfractionated whole blood. General observations from the study: The study found that DPC sensitization did not change TCRs above 1 in 1000 frequency.

This clonotype was counted many times. Its target is unknown. Unique molecular identifiers were linked by the library to individual cDNA molecules. Original data processing: With a range of roughly 23,224 to 690,600, the median per sample was around 96,000 TCRs. TCRdb independently ran MiXCR on the RACE reads; one entry per CDR3 protein. The authors' filters were not applied to this entry. In the table there are around 47,000 distinct CDR3 sequences, about 4% of which are singletons. The chain couples TRBV28 to TRBJ1-4, with unresolved D. The material sequenced was whole blood. The TCR sequence derives from a human donor in good health. Some clones in this sample may be carry-over from other donors' samples. CDR3 coding DNA: TGTGCCAGCAGTATGGGGTCTGAAAAACTGTTTTTT. This gives the protein CASSMGSEKLFF.